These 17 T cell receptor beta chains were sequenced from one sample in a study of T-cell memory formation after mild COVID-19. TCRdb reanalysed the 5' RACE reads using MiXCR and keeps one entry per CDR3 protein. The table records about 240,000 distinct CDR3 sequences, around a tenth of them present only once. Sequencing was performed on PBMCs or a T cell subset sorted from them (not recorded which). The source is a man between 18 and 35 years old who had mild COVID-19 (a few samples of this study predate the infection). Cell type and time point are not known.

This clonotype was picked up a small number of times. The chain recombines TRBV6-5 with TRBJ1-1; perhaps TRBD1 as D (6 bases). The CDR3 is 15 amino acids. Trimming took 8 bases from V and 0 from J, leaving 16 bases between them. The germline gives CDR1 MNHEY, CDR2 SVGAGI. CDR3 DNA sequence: TGTGCCAGCGGACCACAGGGTTTCATGAACACTGAAGCTTTCTTT. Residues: CASGPQGFMNTEAFF.

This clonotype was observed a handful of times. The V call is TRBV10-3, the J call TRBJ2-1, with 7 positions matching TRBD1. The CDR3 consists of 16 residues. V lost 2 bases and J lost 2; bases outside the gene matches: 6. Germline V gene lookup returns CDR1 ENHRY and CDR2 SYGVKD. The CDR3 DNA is TGTGCCATCAGTGAGCGGGAAAGGGGGCCCTACAATGAGCAGTTCTTC. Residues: CAISERERGPYNEQFF.

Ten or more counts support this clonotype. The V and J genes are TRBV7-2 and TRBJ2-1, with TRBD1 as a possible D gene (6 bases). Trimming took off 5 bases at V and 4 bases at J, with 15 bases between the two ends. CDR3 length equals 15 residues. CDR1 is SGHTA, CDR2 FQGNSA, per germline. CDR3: CASSAPGHLYNEQFF. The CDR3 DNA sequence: TGTGCCAGCAGCGCCCCGGGACATTTATACAATGAGCAGTTCTTC.

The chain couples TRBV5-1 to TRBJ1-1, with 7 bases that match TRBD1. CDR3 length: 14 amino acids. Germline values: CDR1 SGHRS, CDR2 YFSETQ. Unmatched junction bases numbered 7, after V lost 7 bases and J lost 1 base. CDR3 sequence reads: CASSQGGPNTEAFF. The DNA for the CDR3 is TGCGCCAGCTCTCAGGGGGGTCCGAACACTGAAGCTTTCTTT.

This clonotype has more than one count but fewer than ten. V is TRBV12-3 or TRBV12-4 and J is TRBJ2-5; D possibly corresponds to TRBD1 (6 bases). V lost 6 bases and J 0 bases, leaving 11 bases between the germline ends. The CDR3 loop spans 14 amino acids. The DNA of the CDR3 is TGTGCCAGCAGGCAAGACAGGTACCAAGAGACCCAGTACTTC. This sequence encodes CASRQDRYQETQYF.

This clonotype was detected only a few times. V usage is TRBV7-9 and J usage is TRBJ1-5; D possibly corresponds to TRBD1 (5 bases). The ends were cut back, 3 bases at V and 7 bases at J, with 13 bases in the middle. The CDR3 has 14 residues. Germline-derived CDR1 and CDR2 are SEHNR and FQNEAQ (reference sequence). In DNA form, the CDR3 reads TGTGCCAGCAGCTTTAATGGGGGTGGCCAGCCCCAGCATTTT. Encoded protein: CASSFNGGGQPQHF. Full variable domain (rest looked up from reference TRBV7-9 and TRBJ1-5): DTGVSQNPRHKITKRGQNVTFRCDPISEHNRLYWYRQTLGQGPEFLTYFQNEAQLEKSRLLSDRFSAERPKGSFSTLEIQRTEQGDSAMYLCASSFNGGGQPQHFGDGTRLSIL.

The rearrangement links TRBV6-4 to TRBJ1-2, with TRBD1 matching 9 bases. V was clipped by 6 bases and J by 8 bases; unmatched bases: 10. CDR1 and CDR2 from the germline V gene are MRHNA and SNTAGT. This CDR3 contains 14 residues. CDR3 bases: TGTGCCAGCAGGCCGGGACAGGGCCTGGGCGGCTACACCTTC. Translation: CASRPGQGLGGYTF.

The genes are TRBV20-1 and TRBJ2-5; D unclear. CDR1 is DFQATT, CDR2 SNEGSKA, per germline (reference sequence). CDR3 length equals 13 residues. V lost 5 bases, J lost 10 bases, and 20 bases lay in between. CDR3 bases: TGCAGTGCTGGCTCAGGTGCCCCAGAGGACCAGTACTTC. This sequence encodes CSAGSGAPEDQYF.

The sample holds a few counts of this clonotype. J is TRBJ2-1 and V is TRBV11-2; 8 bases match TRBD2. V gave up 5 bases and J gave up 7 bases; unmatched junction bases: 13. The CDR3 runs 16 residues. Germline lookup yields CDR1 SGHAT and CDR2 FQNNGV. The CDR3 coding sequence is TGTGCCAGCAGCCGCCCCGGGACTAGGTTTCAAAATGAGCAGTTCTTC. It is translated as CASSRPGTRFQNEQFF.

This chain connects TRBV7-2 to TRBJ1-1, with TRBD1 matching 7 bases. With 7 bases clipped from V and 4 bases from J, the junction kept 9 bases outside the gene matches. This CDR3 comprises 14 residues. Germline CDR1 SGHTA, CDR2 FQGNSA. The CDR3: CASNYRGLGTEAFF. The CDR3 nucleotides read TGTGCCAGCAACTACAGGGGCCTGGGCACTGAAGCTTTCTTT. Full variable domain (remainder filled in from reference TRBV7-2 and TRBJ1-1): GAGVSQSPSNKVTEKGKDVELRCDPISGHTALYWYRQSLGQGLEFLIYFQGNSAPDKSGLPSDRFSAERTGGSVSTLTIQRTQQEDSAVYLCASNYRGLGTEAFFGQGTRLTVV.

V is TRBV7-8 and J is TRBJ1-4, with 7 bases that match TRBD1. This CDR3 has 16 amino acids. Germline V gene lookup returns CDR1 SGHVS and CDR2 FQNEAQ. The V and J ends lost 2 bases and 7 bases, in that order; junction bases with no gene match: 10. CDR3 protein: CASSLMYRGSGEKLFF. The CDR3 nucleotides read TGTGCCAGCAGCTTAATGTACAGGGGTTCTGGTGAAAAACTGTTTTTT.

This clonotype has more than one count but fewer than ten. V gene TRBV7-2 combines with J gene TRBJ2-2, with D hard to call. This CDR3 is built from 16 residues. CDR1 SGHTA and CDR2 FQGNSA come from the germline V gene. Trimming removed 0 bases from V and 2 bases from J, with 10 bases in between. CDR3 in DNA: TGTGCCAGCAGCTTAGCGGGTCCCTTAAACACCGGGGAGCTGTTTTTT. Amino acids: CASSLAGPLNTGELFF.

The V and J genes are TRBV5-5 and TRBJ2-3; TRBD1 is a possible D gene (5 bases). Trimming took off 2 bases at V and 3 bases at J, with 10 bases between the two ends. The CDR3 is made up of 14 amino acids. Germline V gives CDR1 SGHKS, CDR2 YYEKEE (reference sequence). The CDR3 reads CASSFPGLTDTQYF. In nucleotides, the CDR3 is TGTGCCAGCAGCTTCCCAGGGTTGACAGATACGCAGTATTTT. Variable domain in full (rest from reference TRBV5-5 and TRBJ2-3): DAGVTQSPTHLIKTRGQQVTLRCSPISGHKSVSWYQQVLGQGPQFIFQYYEKEERGRGNFPDRFSARQFPNYSSELNVNALLLGDSALYLCASSFPGLTDTQYFGPGTRLTVL.

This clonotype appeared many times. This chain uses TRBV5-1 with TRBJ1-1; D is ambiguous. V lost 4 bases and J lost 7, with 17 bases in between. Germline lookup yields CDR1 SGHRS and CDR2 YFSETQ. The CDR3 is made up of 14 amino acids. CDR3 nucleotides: TGCGCCAGCAGCCCCAGTTGGGCGGCTGATGAAGCTTTCTTT. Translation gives CASSPSWAADEAFF.

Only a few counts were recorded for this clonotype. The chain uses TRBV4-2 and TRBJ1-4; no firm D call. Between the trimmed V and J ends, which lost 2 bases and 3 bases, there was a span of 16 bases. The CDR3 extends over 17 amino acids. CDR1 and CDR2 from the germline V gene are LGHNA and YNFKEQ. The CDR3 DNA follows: TGTGCCAGCAGCCAACCACTTCGAGGGAGTTCTAATGAAAAACTGTTTTTT. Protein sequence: CASSQPLRGSSNEKLFF.

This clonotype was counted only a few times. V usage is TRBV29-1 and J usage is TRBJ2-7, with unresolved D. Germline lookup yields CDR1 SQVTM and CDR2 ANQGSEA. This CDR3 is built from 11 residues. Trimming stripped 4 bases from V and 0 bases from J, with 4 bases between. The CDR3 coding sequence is TGCAGCGTTGGCAGCTCCTACGAGCAGTACGTC. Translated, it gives CSVGSSYEQYV.

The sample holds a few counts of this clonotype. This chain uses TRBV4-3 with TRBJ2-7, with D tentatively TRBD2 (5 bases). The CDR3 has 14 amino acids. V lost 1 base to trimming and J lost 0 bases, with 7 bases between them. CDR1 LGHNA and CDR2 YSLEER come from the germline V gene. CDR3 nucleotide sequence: TGCGCCAGCAGCCAAGGGAGGATCTCCTACGAGCAGTACTTC. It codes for CASSQGRISYEQYF.